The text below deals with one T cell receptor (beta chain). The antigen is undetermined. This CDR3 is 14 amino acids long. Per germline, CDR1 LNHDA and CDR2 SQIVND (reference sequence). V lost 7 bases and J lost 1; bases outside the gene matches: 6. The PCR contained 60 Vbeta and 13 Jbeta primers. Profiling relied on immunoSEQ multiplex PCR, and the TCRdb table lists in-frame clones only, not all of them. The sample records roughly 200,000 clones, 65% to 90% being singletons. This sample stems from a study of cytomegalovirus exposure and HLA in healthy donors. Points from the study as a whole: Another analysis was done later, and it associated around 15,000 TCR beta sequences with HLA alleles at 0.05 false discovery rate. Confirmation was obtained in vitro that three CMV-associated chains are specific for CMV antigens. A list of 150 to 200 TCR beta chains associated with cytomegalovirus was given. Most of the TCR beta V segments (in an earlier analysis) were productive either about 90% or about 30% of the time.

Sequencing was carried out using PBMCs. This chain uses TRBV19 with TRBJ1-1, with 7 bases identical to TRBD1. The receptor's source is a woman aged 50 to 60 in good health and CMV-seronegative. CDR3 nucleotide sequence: TGTGCCAGTACCCGGGACAGCAGGAACACTGAAGCTTTCTTT. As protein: CASTRDSRNTEAFF.